What follows describes a single TCR beta chain. This sample stems from a study of CD8+CD57+ T cells in acquired aplastic anemia. By flow cytometry, patients selected for sequencing had shown an expansion of CD8+CD57+ cells. The CDR3 extends over 14 amino acids. Trimming removed 4 bases at V and 1 base at J, with 10 bases between. Germline lookup yields CDR1 DFQATT and CDR2 SNEGSKA (reference sequence). The template for TCR beta VDJ and CDR3 sequence profiling was genomic DNA. MiXCR was run by TCRdb on the reads, yielding one entry per CDR3 protein. Among over 150,000 distinct CDR3 sequences listed, 60% to 80% were seen once.

Specimen: sorted CD4+, CD8+, or CD8+CD57+ T cells (not recorded which) from PBMCs. The chain uses TRBV20-1 and TRBJ1-4; no clear D gene. The clonotype originates from a human donor with aplastic anemia. In DNA form, the CDR3 reads TGCAGTGCTACTCATTGGGAAACTAATGAAAAACTGTTTTTT. Translating it yields CSATHWETNEKLFF.